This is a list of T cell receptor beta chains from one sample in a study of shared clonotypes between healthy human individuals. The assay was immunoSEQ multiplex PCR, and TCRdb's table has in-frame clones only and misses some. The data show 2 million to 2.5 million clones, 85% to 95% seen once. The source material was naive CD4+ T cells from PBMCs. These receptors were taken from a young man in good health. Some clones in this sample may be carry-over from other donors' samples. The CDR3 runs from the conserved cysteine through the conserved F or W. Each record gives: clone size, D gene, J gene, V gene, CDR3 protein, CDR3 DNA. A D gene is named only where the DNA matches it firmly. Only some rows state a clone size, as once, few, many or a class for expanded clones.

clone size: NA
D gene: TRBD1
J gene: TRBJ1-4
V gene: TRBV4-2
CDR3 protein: CASSQDRGPAGGVEKLFF
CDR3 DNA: TGTGCCAGCAGCCAAGACCGGGGTCCCGCAGGGGGAGTTGAAAAACTGTTTTTT

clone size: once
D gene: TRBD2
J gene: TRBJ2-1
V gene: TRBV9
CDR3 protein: CASSVASGLAGNEQFF
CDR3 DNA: TGTGCCAGCAGCGTAGCCTCGGGACTAGCGGGCAATGAGCAGTTCTTC

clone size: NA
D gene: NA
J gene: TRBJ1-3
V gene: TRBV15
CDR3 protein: CATSRGGQAGNTIYF
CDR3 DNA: TGTGCCACCAGCAGAGGAGGGCAGGCTGGAAACACCATATATTTT

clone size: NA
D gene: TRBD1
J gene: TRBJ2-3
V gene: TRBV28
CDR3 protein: CASSLWPTGTETKQADTQYF
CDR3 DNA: TGTGCCAGCAGTTTATGGCCCACCGGGACAGAAACCAAACAGGCAGATACGCAGTATTTT

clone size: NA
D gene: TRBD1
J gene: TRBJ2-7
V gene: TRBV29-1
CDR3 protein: CSVRDRLYEQYF
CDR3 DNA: TGCAGCGTCCGGGACAGACTCTACGAGCAGTACTTC

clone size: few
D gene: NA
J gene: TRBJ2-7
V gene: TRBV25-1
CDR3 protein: CASSVGGVNSYEQYF
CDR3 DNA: TGTGCCAGCAGTGTAGGGGGGGTCAACTCCTACGAGCAGTACTTC

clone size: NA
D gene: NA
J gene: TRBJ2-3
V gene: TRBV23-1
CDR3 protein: CASSHLGTSTDTQYF
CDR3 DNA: TGCGCCAGCAGTCACCTTGGGACTAGCACAGATACGCAGTATTTT

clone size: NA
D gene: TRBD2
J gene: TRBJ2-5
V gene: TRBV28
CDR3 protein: CASTAGAPETQYF
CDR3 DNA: TGTGCCAGCACTGCGGGAGCCCCAGAGACCCAGTACTTC

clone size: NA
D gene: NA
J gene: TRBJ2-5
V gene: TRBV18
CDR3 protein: CASSPKTGLGETQYF
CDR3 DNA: TGTGCCAGCTCACCAAAAACAGGGTTGGGAGAGACCCAGTACTTC

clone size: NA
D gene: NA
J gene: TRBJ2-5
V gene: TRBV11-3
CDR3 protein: CASSRGHSPQETQYF
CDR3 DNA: TGTGCCAGCAGCCGCGGGCATTCCCCACAAGAGACCCAGTACTTC

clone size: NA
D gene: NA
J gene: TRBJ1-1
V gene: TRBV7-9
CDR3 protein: CASSLNLGASTEAFF
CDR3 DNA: TGTGCCAGCAGCTTAAATCTCGGGGCTAGTACTGAAGCTTTCTTT

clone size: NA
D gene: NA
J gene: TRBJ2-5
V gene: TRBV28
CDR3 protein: CASRLQGLGQETQYF
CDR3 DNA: TGTGCCAGCAGACTTCAGGGACTGGGCCAAGAGACCCAGTACTTC

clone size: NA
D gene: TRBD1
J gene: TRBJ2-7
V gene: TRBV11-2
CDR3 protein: CASTMGTVIYEQYF
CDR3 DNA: TGTGCCAGCACCATGGGGACAGTCATCTACGAGCAGTACTTC

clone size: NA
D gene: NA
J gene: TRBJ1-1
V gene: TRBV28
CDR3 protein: CASSPSGTDLNTEAFF
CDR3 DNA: TGTGCCAGCAGTCCCTCCGGGACGGACTTGAACACTGAAGCTTTCTTT

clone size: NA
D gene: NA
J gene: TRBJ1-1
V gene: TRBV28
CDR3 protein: CASSPITPVMNTEAFF
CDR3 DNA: TGTGCCAGCAGTCCGATTACCCCCGTTATGAACACTGAAGCTTTCTTT

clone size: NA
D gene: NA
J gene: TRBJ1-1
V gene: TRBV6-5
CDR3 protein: CASSSPRPERGAFF
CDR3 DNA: TGTGCCAGCAGCTCCCCTCGACCCGAAAGAGGGGCTTTCTTT

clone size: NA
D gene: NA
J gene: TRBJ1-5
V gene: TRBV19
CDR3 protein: CASSRGEQANQPQHF
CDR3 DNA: TGTGCCAGTAGTAGGGGGGAGCAGGCCAATCAGCCCCAGCATTTT

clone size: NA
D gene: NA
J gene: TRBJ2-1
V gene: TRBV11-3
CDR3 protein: CASSLGAVNNEQFF
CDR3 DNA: TGTGCCAGCAGCTTAGGGGCAGTCAACAATGAGCAGTTCTTC

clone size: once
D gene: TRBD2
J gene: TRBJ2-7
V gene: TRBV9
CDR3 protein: CASSVGVSLGGRLEQYF
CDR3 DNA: TGTGCCAGCAGCGTAGGGGTTTCTCTGGGCGGGAGGCTAGAGCAGTACTTC

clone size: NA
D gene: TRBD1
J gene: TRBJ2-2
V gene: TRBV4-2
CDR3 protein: CASSPRTGNANTGELFF
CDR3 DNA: TGTGCCAGCAGCCCCCGGACAGGAAACGCGAACACCGGGGAGCTGTTTTTT

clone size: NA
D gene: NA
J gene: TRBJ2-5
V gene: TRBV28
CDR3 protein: CASTARGQETQYF
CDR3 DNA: TGTGCCAGCACTGCGCGGGGACAAGAGACCCAGTACTTC

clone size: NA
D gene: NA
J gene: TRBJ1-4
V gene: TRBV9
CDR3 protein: CASSVEPTNEKLFF
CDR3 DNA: TGTGCCAGCAGCGTAGAGCCTACCAATGAAAAACTGTTTTTT

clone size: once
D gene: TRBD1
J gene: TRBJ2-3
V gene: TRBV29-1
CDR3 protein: CSGWGQTTDTQYF
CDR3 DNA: TGCAGCGGCTGGGGACAGACCACAGATACGCAGTATTTT

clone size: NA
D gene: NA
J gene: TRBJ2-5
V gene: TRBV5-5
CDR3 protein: CASSTQDPGKTQYF
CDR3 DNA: TGTGCCAGCAGCACCCAGGACCCGGGGAAGACCCAGTACTTC

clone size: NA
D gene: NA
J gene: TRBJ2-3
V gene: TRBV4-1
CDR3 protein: CASSQVGTTDTQYF
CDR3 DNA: TGCGCCAGCAGCCAAGTTGGAACCACAGATACGCAGTATTTT

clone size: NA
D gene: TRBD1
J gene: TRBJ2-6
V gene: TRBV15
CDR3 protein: CATRKGQGVSGANVLTF
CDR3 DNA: TGTGCCACCAGGAAGGGACAGGGTGTCTCTGGGGCCAACGTCCTGACTTTC

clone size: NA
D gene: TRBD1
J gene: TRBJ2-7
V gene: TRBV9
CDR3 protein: CASSEGPGTETYEQYF
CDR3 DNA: TGTGCCAGCAGCGAGGGACCCGGGACAGAAACCTACGAGCAGTACTTC

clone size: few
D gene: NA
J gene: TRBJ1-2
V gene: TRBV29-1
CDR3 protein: CSVEDVDYGYTF
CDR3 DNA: TGCAGCGTTGAAGATGTGGACTATGGCTACACCTTC

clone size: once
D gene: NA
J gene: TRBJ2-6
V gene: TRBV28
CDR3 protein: CASSFWGSGANVLTF
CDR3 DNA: TGTGCCAGCAGTTTTTGGGGGTCTGGGGCCAACGTCCTGACTTTC

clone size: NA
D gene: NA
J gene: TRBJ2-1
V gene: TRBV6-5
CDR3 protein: CASSLGRSSYNEQFF
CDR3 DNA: TGTGCCAGCAGCTTGGGGAGAAGCTCCTACAATGAGCAGTTCTTC

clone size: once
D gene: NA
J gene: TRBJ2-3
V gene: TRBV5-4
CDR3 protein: CASSLDRFPSTDTQYF
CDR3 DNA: TGTGCCAGCAGCTTGGACAGGTTCCCTAGCACAGATACGCAGTATTTT

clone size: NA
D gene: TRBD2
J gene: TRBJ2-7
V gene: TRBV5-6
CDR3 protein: CASSPRQRGYYEQYF
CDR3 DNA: TGTGCCAGCAGCCCCCGGCAGCGGGGATACTACGAGCAGTACTTC

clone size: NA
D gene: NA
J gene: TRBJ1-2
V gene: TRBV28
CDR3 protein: CASSSPGADYGYTF
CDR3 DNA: TGTGCCAGCAGCTCCCCAGGGGCGGACTATGGCTACACCTTC

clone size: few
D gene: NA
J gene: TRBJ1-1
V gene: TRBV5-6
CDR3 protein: CASSRPGTEAFF
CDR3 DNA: TGTGCCAGCAGTAGGCCCGGGACAGAAGCTTTCTTT

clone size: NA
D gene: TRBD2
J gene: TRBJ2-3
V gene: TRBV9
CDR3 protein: CASSVPLAGGLSTDTQYF
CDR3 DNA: TGTGCCAGCAGCGTTCCCCTAGCGGGAGGGCTTAGCACAGATACGCAGTATTTT

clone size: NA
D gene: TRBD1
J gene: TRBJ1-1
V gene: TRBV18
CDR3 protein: CASSPREGATEAFF
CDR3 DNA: TGTGCCAGCTCACCACGGGAGGGGGCCACTGAAGCTTTCTTT

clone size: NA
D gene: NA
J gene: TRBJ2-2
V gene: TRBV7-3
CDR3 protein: CASSPSQGPGELFF
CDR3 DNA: TGTGCCAGCAGCCCGTCCCAGGGGCCCGGGGAGCTGTTTTTT

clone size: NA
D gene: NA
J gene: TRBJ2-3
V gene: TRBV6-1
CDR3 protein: CASPYGAYLTDTQYF
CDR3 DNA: TGTGCCAGCCCCTATGGGGCTTACCTCACAGATACGCAGTATTTT

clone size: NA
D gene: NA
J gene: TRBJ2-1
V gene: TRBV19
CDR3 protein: CASSRSYNEQFF
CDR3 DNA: TGTGCCAGTAGTCGGAGTTACAATGAGCAGTTCTTC

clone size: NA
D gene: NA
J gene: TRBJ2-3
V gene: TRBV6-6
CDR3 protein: CASSIEDWQYF
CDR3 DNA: TGTGCCAGCAGCATAGAGGACTGGCAGTATTTT

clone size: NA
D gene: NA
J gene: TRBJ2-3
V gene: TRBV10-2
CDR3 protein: CASKVSRGTDTQYF
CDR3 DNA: TGCGCCAGCAAAGTTTCGAGGGGCACAGATACGCAGTATTTT

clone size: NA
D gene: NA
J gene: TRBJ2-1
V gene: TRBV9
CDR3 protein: CASSVTGTYNEQFF
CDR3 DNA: TGTGCCAGCAGCGTAACCGGGACTTACAATGAGCAGTTCTTC

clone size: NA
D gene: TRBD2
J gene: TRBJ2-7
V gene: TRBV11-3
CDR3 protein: CASSFAAGVSEQYF
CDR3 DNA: TGTGCCAGCAGCTTTGCAGCGGGAGTCAGCGAGCAGTACTTC

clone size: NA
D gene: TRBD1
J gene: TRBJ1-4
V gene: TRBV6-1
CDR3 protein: CASSEGTGVDEKLFF
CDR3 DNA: TGTGCCAGCAGTGAAGGGACAGGGGTTGATGAAAAACTGTTTTTT

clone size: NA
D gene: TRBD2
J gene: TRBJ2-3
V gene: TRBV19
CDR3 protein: CASKREWSDTQYF
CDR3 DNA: TGTGCCAGTAAGCGGGAGTGGTCAGATACGCAGTATTTT

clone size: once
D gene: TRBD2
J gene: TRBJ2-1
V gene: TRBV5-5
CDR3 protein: CASRSLAGGSRAYNEQFF
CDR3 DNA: TGTGCCAGCAGATCTCTAGCGGGAGGGTCTAGGGCCTACAATGAGCAGTTCTTC

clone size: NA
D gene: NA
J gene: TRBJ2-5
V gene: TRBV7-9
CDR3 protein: CASSVDRDPQETQYF
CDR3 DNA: TGTGCCAGCAGCGTAGACCGGGACCCTCAAGAGACCCAGTACTTC

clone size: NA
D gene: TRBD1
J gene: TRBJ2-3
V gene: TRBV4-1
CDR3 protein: CASQRTGASTDTQYF
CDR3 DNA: TGCGCCAGCCAAAGGACAGGGGCTAGCACAGATACGCAGTATTTT

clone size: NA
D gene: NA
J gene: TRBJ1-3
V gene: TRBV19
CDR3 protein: CASSNHRVLANTIYF
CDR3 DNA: TGTGCCAGTAGCAACCACCGGGTTTTGGCAAACACCATATATTTT

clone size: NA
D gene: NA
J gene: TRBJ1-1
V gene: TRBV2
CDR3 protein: CASKGEVEAFF
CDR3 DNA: TGTGCCAGCAAAGGGGAGGTAGAAGCTTTCTTT

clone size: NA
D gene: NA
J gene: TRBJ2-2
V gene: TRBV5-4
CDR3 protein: CASSPKGVSNTGELFF
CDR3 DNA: TGTGCCAGCAGCCCTAAGGGAGTTTCGAACACCGGGGAGCTGTTTTTT

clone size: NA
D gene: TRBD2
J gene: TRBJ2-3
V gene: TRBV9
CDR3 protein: CASSVVASGRRGDTQYF
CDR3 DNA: TGTGCCAGCAGCGTAGTGGCTAGCGGGAGAAGGGGGGATACGCAGTATTTT

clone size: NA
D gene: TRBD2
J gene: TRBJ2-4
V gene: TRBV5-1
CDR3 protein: CASSSRLAGAAKNIQYF
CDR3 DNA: TGCGCCAGCAGCTCCCGACTAGCGGGAGCTGCCAAAAACATTCAGTACTTC

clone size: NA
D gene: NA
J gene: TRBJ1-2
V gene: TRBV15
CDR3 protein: CATSRVQSYGYTF
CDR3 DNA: TGTGCCACCAGCAGAGTACAGAGCTATGGCTACACCTTC

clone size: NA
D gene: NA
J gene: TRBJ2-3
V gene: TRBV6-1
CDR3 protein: CASSAHARTQKGTDTQYF
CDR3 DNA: TGTGCCAGCAGTGCACACGCTCGGACTCAGAAGGGCACAGATACGCAGTATTTT